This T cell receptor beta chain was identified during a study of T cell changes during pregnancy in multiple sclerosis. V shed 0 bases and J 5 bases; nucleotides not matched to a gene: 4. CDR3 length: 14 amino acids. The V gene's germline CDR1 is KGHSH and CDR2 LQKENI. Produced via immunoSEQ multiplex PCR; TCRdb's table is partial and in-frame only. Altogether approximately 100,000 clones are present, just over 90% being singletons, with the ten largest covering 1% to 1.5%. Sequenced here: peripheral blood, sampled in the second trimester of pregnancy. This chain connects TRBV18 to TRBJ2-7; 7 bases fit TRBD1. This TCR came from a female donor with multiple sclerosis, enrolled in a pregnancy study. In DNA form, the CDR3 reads TGTGCCAGCTCACCACCGACAGGGATCGACGAGCAGTACTTC. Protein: CASSPPTGIDEQYF.